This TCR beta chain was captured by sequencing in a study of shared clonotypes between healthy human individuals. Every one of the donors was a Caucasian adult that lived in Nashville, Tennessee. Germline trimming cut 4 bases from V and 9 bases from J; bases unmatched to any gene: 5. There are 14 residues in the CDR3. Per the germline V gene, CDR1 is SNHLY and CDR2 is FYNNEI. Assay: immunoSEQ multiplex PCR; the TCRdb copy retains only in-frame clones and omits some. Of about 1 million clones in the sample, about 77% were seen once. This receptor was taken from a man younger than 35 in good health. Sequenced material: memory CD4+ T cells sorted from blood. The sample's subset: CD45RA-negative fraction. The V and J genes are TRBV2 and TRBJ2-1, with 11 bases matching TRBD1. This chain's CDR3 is CASSGTGGPAEQFF. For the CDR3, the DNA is TGTGCCAGCAGTGGGACAGGGGGCCCAGCTGAGCAGTTCTTC.